The sequence of this TCR beta chain was determined in a study of Tregs in tolerant kidney transplant recipients. TCRdb's copy holds only in-frame clones and misses some; the assay was immunoSEQ multiplex PCR. The sample holds approximately 81,000 clones, 90% to 95% seen once. On this clone: Antigen specificity is unknown.

The study's findings and limits: Activated donor B cell expansion appeared to reveal the most relevant donor-specific TCRbeta repertoire.

Related graft donors supplied nonmyeloablative bone marrow transplants, and mixed chimerism was transient. Germline V lookup: CDR1 SGDLS, CDR2 YYNGEE. The CDR3 has 17 residues. V dropped 0 bases and J dropped 0; count of bases not matched to a gene: 4. The J gene is TRBJ2-1, the V gene TRBV9, with TRBD2 identical over 9 bases. Sample: CD4+ T cells from blood (PBMCs), taken 24 months after the transplant. The receptor was derived from a human patient who received a combined kidney and bone marrow transplant. T cells may partly derive from the graft donor. CDR3 region: CASSVGGGGASYNEQFF. CDR3 in DNA: TGTGCCAGCAGCGTAGGCGGCGGGGGGGCCTCCTACAATGAGCAGTTCTTC.